This T cell receptor beta chain was documented in a study of technical replicates of blood from a handful of donors. Losses at the gene ends were 6 bases for V and 3 bases for J; bases not matched to a gene: 7. Germline V lookup: CDR1 SQVTM, CDR2 ANQGSEA. The CDR3 is 13 residues long. The repertoire was sequenced with immunoSEQ multiplex PCR; TCRdb's copy has only in-frame clones and lacks some. Of roughly 68,000 clones in the sample, approximately 97% are singletons; the top ten hold about 0.28%. This receptor was obtained from a human donor in good health. The sequenced sample was T cells isolated from PBMCs. V gene TRBV29-1 combines with J gene TRBJ1-2, with 7 positions matching TRBD1. CDR3 bases: TGCAGCGTCCGGACAGGTTCTCACTATGGCTACACCTTC. Its protein product is CSVRTGSHYGYTF.